Listed below are T cell receptor beta chains from one sample, sequenced in a study of technical replicates of blood from a handful of donors. Measured with immunoSEQ multiplex PCR; TCRdb has only the in-frame clones, and not every one. This table has 79,000 or so clones, approximately 93% appearing once. Sequenced: T cells isolated from PBMCs. These receptors were taken from a human donor in good health. Each CDR3 is given with its conserved first and last residue. The D gene is left open where the match is weak. Size values are once, few and many counts, or a class for expanded clones, and some rows have none.

j_call clone_size v_call d_call cdr3_aa
TRBJ2-5 . TRBV4-3 TRBD2 CASSQEGREWETQYF
TRBJ2-1 once TRBV4-3 . CASSQAGGSYNEQFF
TRBJ1-2 . TRBV19 TRBD1 CASILQGGRDYGYTF
TRBJ1-1 . TRBV5-1 . CASSLAVSPTEAFF
TRBJ1-1 . TRBV27 . CASTGFPGNTEAFF
TRBJ2-1 . TRBV5-1 TRBD2 CASSVAGVNNEQFF
TRBJ1-5 . TRBV19 . CASQRQGNQPQHF
TRBJ2-7 . TRBV7-8 TRBD2 CASSFLAGVLGEQYF
TRBJ2-1 . TRBV19 TRBD2 CASSKGLAATGTGEQFF
TRBJ2-3 once TRBV11-2 TRBD2 CASSWDPGLAGADTQYF
TRBJ2-7 . TRBV7-9 TRBD2 CASSLEGTSAYEQYF
TRBJ2-3 . TRBV7-3 . CASSSWTGDTQYF
TRBJ2-3 . TRBV7-3 TRBD2 CASSPFLAGGPDTQYF
TRBJ2-7 once TRBV2 TRBD1 CASTPMTGRDRGNEQYF
TRBJ2-3 . TRBV9 TRBD1 CASSELSGQASDTQYF
TRBJ1-1 . TRBV25-1 . CASSERGANTEAFF
TRBJ1-2 . TRBV27 . CASSFSGFYGYTF
TRBJ1-1 . TRBV2 . CASNIGQQNTEAFF
TRBJ2-7 . TRBV27 TRBD1 CASRGGQGAYEQYF
TRBJ2-7 . TRBV6-1 TRBD2 CASSPTSGFYEQYF
TRBJ2-1 . TRBV19 . CASSMSYNEQFF
TRBJ1-3 . TRBV7-6 . CASSLAPTGDTIYF
TRBJ2-7 . TRBV7-2 TRBD2 CASSFLAGAHEQYF
TRBJ2-1 . TRBV9 . CASSVAPVYNEQFF
TRBJ2-3 . TRBV11-2 TRBD2 CASSLAGGVDTQYF
TRBJ2-5 . TRBV11-2 TRBD1 CASSSTGGPQETQYF
TRBJ2-3 . TRBV7-9 TRBD1 CASSLPPYRDRTDTQYF